The present entry profiles one T cell receptor (beta chain) with its context. It has no known antigen specificity. No much larger clone is present one base from it, and per-base qualities are unavailable. In the ViraFEST assay, PBMC were stimulated with viral peptide pools, and TCR sequencing was then used to find antigen-specific CD4+ T cell clonotypes based on their expansion. After around ten days of culture, CD4+ T cells were isolated with the EasySep CD4+ T cell isolation kit. The absence of prior SARS-CoV-2 infection in healthy vaccine recipients was confirmed by negative nucleocapsid antibodies before and after vaccination. Each well held under 2.5 million PBMC cultured in IMDM containing roughly 5.1% human AB serum, 9 to 10 IU/ml IL-2 and gentamicin, along with roughly 10 ug/ml peptides. Half of the culture medium was replaced with fresh IL-2-containing medium on days 3 and 7. Unless otherwise noted, each peptide stimulation condition was cultured in triplicate wells. Using Ficoll-Paque Plus gradient centrifugation, PBMC were separated from whole blood and then either used fresh or cryopreserved at -140C. The overlapping peptide pools covered the spike proteins of SARS-CoV-2 as well as those of the common cold coronaviruses HCoV-NL63, HCoV-OC43 and HCoV-229E. Genomic DNA was extracted from cultured CD4+ T cells with the QIAamp micro DNA kit.

There are 15 amino acids in the CDR3, from cysteine to phenylalanine inclusive. Only CDR3 DNA remains: 45 bases, in frame from the first base. Per the germline V gene, MRHNA is the CDR1 and SNTAGT is the CDR2. V is cut back by 5 bases and J by 4 bases, with 5 bases in the junction unmatched. The entry originates in a study of vaccination effects on CD4 cells after COVID-19 (dated by TCRdb to between 2021 and 2024). Study-level background: Two doses of either the BNT162b2 or the mRNA-1273 mRNA SARS-CoV-2 vaccine were administered to participants. The study compared SARS-CoV-2 spike-specific CD4+ TCR repertoires before and after mRNA vaccination in COVID-19 convalescent patients and infection-naive vaccine recipients. Altogether, around eleven COVID-19 convalescent patients and several SARS-CoV-2-naive healthy vaccine recipients made up the full study. Cultures from other donors in the study were sequenced using the Oncomine TCR Beta short-read assay on an Illumina iSeq 100.

Study-wide findings and limitations: Only a small number of convalescent patients were included, and no early post-infection timepoints were available, which limited the study. Both infection-induced and vaccine-induced clones contracted markedly at late post-vaccination timepoints, which is consistent with waning T cell responses. In healthy vaccine recipients, vaccine-induced clones were almost all SARS-CoV-2 mono-reactive, with only 1 of 255 cross-reactive with common cold coronaviruses.

Receptors were amplified or captured by the immunoSEQ multiplex PCR assay. TCR beta CDR3 sequencing was performed on DNA from the cultured, isolated CD4+ T cells. The original methods were these. Non-productive TCR sequences were discarded, and reads were trimmed to the CDR3 region, with only CDR3s of 7 or more amino acids retained. The MANAFEST web app was used to pick out antigen-specific clonotypes by comparing their expansion in peptide wells with that in reference cultures. Positive clones required FDR<0.05 expansion versus reference and all other wells, odds ratio above 5, and frequency above 0.1% in two replicate wells. Clonotypes significantly expanded in SARS-CoV-2 spike wells and in at least one common cold coronavirus spike condition were defined as cross-reactive. Using the stringdist R package, CDR3 similarity was measured by Levenshtein distance, and unrooted trees were constructed with ape in R 3.6.1. What TCRdb holds here is the immuneACCESS table cut down to in-frame rearrangements. Part of the clones is not present; checked against another copy, under half of the missing clones reflect an unresolved V gene, and the others are unexplained. The DNA was the basis for D and trimming; V, J and clone size are from that table. The sample records tens of thousands of clones, 75% to 85% of which are singletons. Just over 6% of the sample belongs to the ten largest clones.

Source: CD4+ T cells from PBMCs cultured with HCoV-OC43 spike peptides, taken before COVID-19 vaccination. The sample's cell subset or site label, decoded: HCoV-OC43 spike overlapping peptide pool stimulation. The receptor comes from a human donor who received a COVID-19 vaccine. The chain couples TRBV6-4 to TRBJ2-2, and 9 junctional nucleotides match TRBD1. The CDR3 has the sequence CASSPGTGSTGELFF. The DNA sequence is given as TGTGCCAGCAGTCCCGGGACAGGGAGCACCGGGGAGCTGTTTTTT.